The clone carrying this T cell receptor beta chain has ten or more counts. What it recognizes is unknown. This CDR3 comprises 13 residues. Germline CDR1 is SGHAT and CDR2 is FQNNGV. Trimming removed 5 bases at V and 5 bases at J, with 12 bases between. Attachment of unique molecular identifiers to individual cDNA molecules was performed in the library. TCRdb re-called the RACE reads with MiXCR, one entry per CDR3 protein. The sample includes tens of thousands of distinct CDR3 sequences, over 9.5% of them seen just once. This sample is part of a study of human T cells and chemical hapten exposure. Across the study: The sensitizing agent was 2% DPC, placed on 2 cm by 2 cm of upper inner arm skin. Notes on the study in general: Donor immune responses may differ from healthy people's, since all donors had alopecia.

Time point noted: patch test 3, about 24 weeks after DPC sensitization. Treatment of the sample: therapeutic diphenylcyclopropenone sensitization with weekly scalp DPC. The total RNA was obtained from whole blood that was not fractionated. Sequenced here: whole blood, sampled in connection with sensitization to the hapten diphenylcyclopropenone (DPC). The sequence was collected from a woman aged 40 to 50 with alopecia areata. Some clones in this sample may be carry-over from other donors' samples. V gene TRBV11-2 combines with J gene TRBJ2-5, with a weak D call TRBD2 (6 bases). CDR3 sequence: CASSTEGLETQYF. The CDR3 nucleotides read TGTGCCAGCAGCACGGAGGGGCTGGAGACCCAGTACTTC.